The source of this TCR beta chain is a study of blood T cells in healthy people across ages. Per-sample yields of isolated PBMCs were at least 6 million. The CDR3 spans 15 residues. CDR1 is LGHNA and CDR2 is YSLEER in the germline V gene. The V gene lost 1 base and the J gene lost 10 bases, with 17 bases spanning the gap. Combining a sample-barcoded 5' primer with a J-beta primer mix, a second PCR ran for roughly 6 to 12 cycles. All samples yielded 2.5 million or more CDR3-containing paired-end reads. TCRdb recomputed calls from the 5' RACE reads with MiXCR, one row per CDR3 protein. The sample lists roughly 830,000 distinct CDR3 sequences, 62% seen once, with 25% to 35% in the top ten.

The chain links TRBV4-3 to TRBJ2-1; D is unclear. The material sequenced was blood. This sequence originates from a man aged 25-40 years in good health. The CDR3 DNA sequence: TGCGCCAGCAGCCAAGGGTCTTTGACGGGCAAGGAGCAGTTCTTC. As protein: CASSQGSLTGKEQFF.